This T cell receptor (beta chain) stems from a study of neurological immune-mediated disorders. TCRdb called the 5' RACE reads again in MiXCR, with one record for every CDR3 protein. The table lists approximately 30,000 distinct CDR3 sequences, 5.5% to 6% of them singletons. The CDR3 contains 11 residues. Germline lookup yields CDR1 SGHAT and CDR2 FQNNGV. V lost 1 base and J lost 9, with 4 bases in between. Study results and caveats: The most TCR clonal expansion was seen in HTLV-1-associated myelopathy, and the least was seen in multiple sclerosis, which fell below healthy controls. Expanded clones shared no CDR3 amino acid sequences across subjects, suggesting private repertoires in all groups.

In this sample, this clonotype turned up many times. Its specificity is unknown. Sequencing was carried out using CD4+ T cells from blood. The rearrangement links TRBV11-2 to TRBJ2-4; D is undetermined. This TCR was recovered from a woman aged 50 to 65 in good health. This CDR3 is CASSLGGIQYF. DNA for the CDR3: TGTGCCAGCAGCTTAGGGGGCATTCAGTACTTC.